Below are 12 T cell receptor beta chains sequenced from a single sample in a study of CD8+CD57+ T cells in acquired aplastic anemia. TCR beta VDJ and CDR3 profiling used genomic DNA as template. Each CDR3 protein is one row after TCRdb ran MiXCR on the reads. This sample has around 230,000 distinct CDR3 sequences, with around 60% found just once. Sequenced material: sorted CD4+, CD8+, or CD8+CD57+ T cells (not recorded which) from PBMCs. These receptor sequences come from a human donor in good health.

In its sample, this clonotype was seen a few times. The V call is TRBV7-6, the J call TRBJ2-1; D may correspond to TRBD1 or TRBD2 (6 bases each). Deletions cut 3 bases from V and 7 bases from J, with 13 bases between. This CDR3 is built from 14 residues. Per the germline V gene, CDR1 is SGHVS and CDR2 is FNYEAQ. The CDR3 DNA follows: TGTGCCAGCAGCTTCGGAGGGGGTCCGAATGAGCAGTTCTTC. Translation: CASSFGGGPNEQFF. The complete variable domain, with remaining parts taken from reference TRBV7-6 and TRBJ2-1, reads GAGVSQSPRYKVTKRGQDVALRCDPISGHVSLYWYRQALGQGPEFLTYFNYEAQQDKSGLPNDRFSAERPEGSISTLTIQRTEQRDSAMYRCASSFGGGPNEQFFGPGTRLTVL.

The CDR3 sequence: CAIRGTGVTNYGYTF. The CDR3, as DNA: TGTGCCATCAGGGGGACAGGGGTAACTAACTATGGCTACACCTTC. This chain joins TRBV10-3 and TRBJ1-2; 10 positions agree with TRBD1. Germline V gene data show CDR1 as ENHRY and CDR2 as SYGVKD. This CDR3 has 15 amino acids. Trimming took 6 bases from V and 0 from J; bases not matched to a gene: 4.

The rearrangement joins TRBV19 to TRBJ2-4; 9 bases are shared with TRBD2. V trimming: 1 base; J trimming: 6 bases; junction bases outside the gene matches: 4. This CDR3 is built from 15 residues. Germline-derived CDR1 and CDR2 are LNHDA and SQIVND (reference sequence). Written as DNA, the CDR3 is TGTGCCAGTAGTATAGTAAGCGGGGGGACAAACATTCAGTACTTC. It encodes CASSIVSGGTNIQYF.

This clonotype was seen at least ten times. This chain uses TRBV7-3 with TRBJ1-1; D is uncertain. CDR1 SGHTA and CDR2 FQGTGA come from the germline V gene. V was trimmed by 4 bases and J by 1 base, leaving 13 bases between them. The CDR3 has 15 residues. For the CDR3, the DNA is TGTGCCAGCAGCTCCCACCCCTCGAAGAACACTGAAGCTTTCTTT. Protein sequence: CASSSHPSKNTEAFF.

J is TRBJ1-2 and V is TRBV12-1. TRBV12-1 is flagged as a pseudogene. The CDR3 runs to 16 residues. The CDR3 coding sequence is TGTGCCAGCAGCTTTGTTGGCGGGAGGGAGAACTATGGCTACACCTTC. As protein: CASSFVGGRENYGYTF.

This clonotype occurred a few times. The rearrangement joins TRBV7-3 to TRBJ1-1; no firm D call. Trimming shortened V by 3 bases and J by 0 bases, and 8 bases separated the two germline ends. Looked up from germline, CDR1 is SGHTA and CDR2 is FQGTGA. This CDR3 region has 14 residues. In nucleotides, the CDR3 is TGTGCCAGCAGCTTGAACAGCCTGAACACTGAAGCTTTCTTT. Its translation: CASSLNSLNTEAFF.

The sample holds many counts of this clonotype. This chain joins TRBV7-2 and TRBJ2-5; 10 bases fit TRBD1. CDR3 length: 15 residues. Germline CDR1 is SGHTA and CDR2 is FQGNSA. With 4 bases clipped from V and 5 bases from J, the junction kept 7 bases outside the gene matches. The DNA for the CDR3 is TGTGCCAGCAGCTCATGGACAGGGGGAGGTGAGACCCAGTACTTC. This encodes CASSSWTGGGETQYF.

This sequence joins TRBV7-2 and TRBJ2-1; the match to TRBD2 covers 10 bases. The CDR3 sequence is 14 residues long. Germline V gene sequence: CDR1 SGHTA, CDR2 FQGNSA. Trimming took 6 bases from V and 7 from J; bases not matched to a gene: 6. CDR3: CASSELAGINEQFF. For the CDR3, the DNA is TGTGCCAGCAGTGAACTAGCGGGGATTAATGAGCAGTTCTTC.

The J gene is TRBJ2-2, the V gene TRBV7-2; TRBD1 is a possible D gene (6 bases). The germline V gene encodes CDR1 SGHTA and CDR2 FQGNSA. The CDR3 has 15 residues. V was pared by 5 bases and J by 2 bases, with 12 bases between. The CDR3 sequence is CASSARTVNTGELFF. The CDR3 DNA reads as TGTGCCAGCAGCGCCAGGACAGTTAACACCGGGGAGCTGTTTTTT.

Concerning this clonotype itself: Germline is not matched at one junction end, which may reflect a read error. The rearrangement links TRBV7-8 to TRBJ2-5, with D possibly called TRBD1 or TRBD2 (6 bases each). From germline, CDR1 is SGHVS and CDR2 FQNEAQ. The CDR3 loop spans 11 amino acids. The CDR3 DNA follows: TGTGCCAGCAGCCCGGGGGCCGGGATTTCATTC. Amino acid sequence: CASSPGAGISF.

This clonotype was picked up a small number of times. V is TRBV4-3 and J is TRBJ1-1; D gene ambiguous. CDR1 and CDR2 from the germline V gene are LGHNA and YSLEER. Trimming removed 7 bases at V and 0 bases at J, with 18 bases between. The CDR3 totals 16 residues. The CDR3 is CASNLRTSGMNTEAFF. The DNA for the CDR3 is TGCGCCAGCAACCTTAGGACTAGCGGGATGAACACTGAAGCTTTCTTT.

This chain connects TRBV9 to TRBJ2-1; D possibly corresponds to TRBD1 (6 bases). The CDR3 spans 16 residues. Germline V gene lookup returns CDR1 SGDLS and CDR2 YYNGEE. V lost 0 bases and J 10 bases, leaving 20 bases between the germline ends. The CDR3 region is CASSVEQGPLYGEQFF. For the CDR3, the DNA is TGTGCCAGCAGCGTAGAACAGGGCCCCCTGTACGGGGAGCAGTTCTTC.